This TCR beta chain emerged from a study of read filtering for tumor transcriptome and immune sequencing. About the study: By R-ISS, stages I, II and III held roughly 8, 15 and 7 patients. After DNase treatment, RNA was made into whole-transcriptome libraries.

V was pared by 7 bases and J by 2 bases, with 12 bases of the junction left unmatched. Looked up from germline, CDR1 is SGHTA and CDR2 is FQGTGA. CDR3 length: 19 amino acids. From 300 to 400 ng of RNA, a library with molecular barcoded alpha/delta and beta/gamma adaptors was made. TCRdb recomputed calls from the reads with MiXCR, one row per CDR3 protein. Among around 140,000 distinct CDR3 sequences listed, about 13% were seen once. Bone marrow was sampled from every patient at the time of active disease. This clonotype has just a few counts. The material sequenced was a population of CD138-negative cells sorted from bone marrow. V usage is TRBV7-3 and J usage is TRBJ2-3, with 16 bases matching TRBD2. The TCR originated in a donor aged 40 or older with multiple myeloma. The CDR3 loop is CASMAGLAGGPGHTDTQYF. In DNA form, the CDR3 reads TGTGCCAGCATGGCGGGACTAGCGGGAGGGCCGGGCCACACAGATACGCAGTATTTT.